A selection of T cell receptor beta chains follows, all from one sample in a study of T cell repertoires in cytomegalovirus infection. TCRdb independently ran MiXCR on the reads; one entry per CDR3 protein. Of about a million distinct CDR3 sequences listed, about a third are singletons. No cognate antigen is known for these TCRs. Here the sequenced sample was cultured CD8+ T cells from PBMCs, taken from culture after CMV antigen stimulation. All receptors derive from a human donor in good health (CMV status not recorded). Some clones in this sample may be carry-over from other donors' samples. Each CDR3 is given with its conserved first and last residue. A D gene is named only where the DNA matches it firmly. Some rows mark clone size as missing; the rest say once, few, many or name a class of expanded clone.

NA	TRBV27	NA	TRBJ1-1	TGTGCCAGCAGTAAGGGGTTGCACACTGAAGCTTTCTTT	CASSKGLHTEAFF
TRBD2	TRBV7-6	few	TRBJ2-7	TGTGCCAGCAGCTTAGGACTAGCGGGGGGCAACACCTACGAGCAGTACTTC	CASSLGLAGGNTYEQYF
NA	TRBV6-5	NA	TRBJ2-5	TGTGCCAGCAGTTACTCTGGGGCAAGGGAGCAAGAGACCCAGTACTTC	CASSYSGAREQETQYF
NA	TRBV2	few	TRBJ1-4	TGTGCCACCTTTTACGAAAAACTGTTTTTT	CATFYEKLFF
NA	TRBV19	NA	TRBJ2-5	TGTGCCAGTAAAAGATCAGCTGGCCAACTCCGGGAGACCCAGTACTTC	CASKRSAGQLRETQYF
NA	TRBV12-3/TRBV12-4	many	TRBJ1-5	TGTGCCAGCAGTTTTTGGGGGAGTTATCAGCCCCAGCATTTT	CASSFWGSYQPQHF
NA	TRBV6-2/TRBV6-3	NA	TRBJ2-1	TGTGCCAGCAGTTACTTGCCGGCCGGTGAGCAGTTCTTC	CASSYLPAGEQFF
NA	TRBV2	NA	TRBJ2-7	TGTGCCAGCAGCCCCGACAGGACTTACTACGAGCAGTACTTC	CASSPDRTYYEQYF
NA	TRBV6-1	few	TRBJ2-5	TGTGCCAGCAGCCTCCCGACAACGGGAGAGACCCAGTACTTC	CASSLPTTGETQYF
TRBD2	TRBV6-2/TRBV6-3	NA	TRBJ2-7	TGTGCCAGCAGTCCCCTGGGGGGGGGAGACTACAAGCAGTACTTC	CASSPLGGGDYKQYF
NA	TRBV12-3/TRBV12-4	few	TRBJ2-7	TGTGCCAGCAGTCCCCCAGGGTCCCCCTACGAGCAGTACTTC	CASSPPGSPYEQYF
TRBD2	TRBV4-1	NA	TRBJ2-5	TGCGCCAGCAGCCAAGTGGGGCTAGCGGGGGAGACCCAGTACTTC	CASSQVGLAGETQYF
NA	TRBV5-8	NA	TRBJ2-1	TGTGCCAGCAGCTTGGCTGTAGGAACCTACAATGAGCAGTTCTTC	CASSLAVGTYNEQFF
TRBD1	TRBV12-3/TRBV12-4	NA	TRBJ1-2	TGTGCCAGCAGTCCAGTGGACAGGGTGGGCTATGGCTACACCTTC	CASSPVDRVGYGYTF
NA	TRBV5-1	few	TRBJ2-7	TGCGCCAGCAGCCCCTGGGGGGACCAGGATCGGGAGCAGTACTTC	CASSPWGDQDREQYF
NA	TRBV11-3	few	TRBJ1-1	TGTGCCAGCAGCTTGGTATCAGGGTTTGTCACTGAAGCTTTCTTT	CASSLVSGFVTEAFF
TRBD1	TRBV5-1	NA	TRBJ1-2	TGCGCCAACTCATCCTCCGGGGGACAGCTTAACTATGGCTACACCTTC	CANSSSGGQLNYGYTF
NA	TRBV5-4	few	TRBJ2-6	TGTGCCAGCAGCTTCGGGGACGTCGGGGCCAACGTCCTGACTTTC	CASSFGDVGANVLTF
NA	TRBV18	NA	TRBJ2-5	TGTGCCAGCTCACCAACTTGGGATGCAGAGACCCAGTACTTC	CASSPTWDAETQYF
TRBD1	TRBV7-2	many	TRBJ1-5	TGTGCCAGCAGCCCATACGTACAGGGGGCCCATCAGCCCCAGCATTTT	CASSPYVQGAHQPQHF
NA	TRBV2	NA	TRBJ2-3	TGTGCCAGCAATAGGCACCTCACAGATACGCAGTATTTT	CASNRHLTDTQYF
NA	TRBV12-3/TRBV12-4	NA	TRBJ1-1	TGTGCCAGCAGCGATATGGGGACTGAAGCTTTCTTT	CASSDMGTEAFF
TRBD2	TRBV6-2/TRBV6-3	NA	TRBJ2-5	TGTGCCAGCAGTCCGGGGGGAGCGAAGACCCAGTACTTC	CASSPGGAKTQYF
TRBD1	TRBV19	few	TRBJ2-7	TGTGCCACCGCCCTACTCCCCGGACAGGGATTATACGAGCAGTACTTC	CATALLPGQGLYEQYF
NA	TRBV29-1	few	TRBJ1-2	TGCAGCGTTTGGACCCGGGATGGCTACACCTTC	CSVWTRDGYTF
NA	TRBV2	few	TRBJ2-3	TGTGCCAGCAGCGCCCGTTACCGCCGCTACGTGAGCACAGATACGCAGTATTTT	CASSARYRRYVSTDTQYF
NA	TRBV2	few	TRBJ2-7	TGTGCCAGCAGTGAAGCGAGGGGCCCTTCCTACGAGCAGTACTTC	CASSEARGPSYEQYF
NA	TRBV6-6	few	TRBJ2-3	TGTGCCAGCAGTTACTCCGGACTCGGGGATACGCAGTATTTT	CASSYSGLGDTQYF
NA	TRBV5-6	NA	TRBJ2-4	TGTGCCAGCAGCTTCGTCCCAGGGGATGGTCAGTACTTC	CASSFVPGDGQYF
NA	TRBV12-3/TRBV12-4	NA	TRBJ2-2	TGTGCCAACGAGGACAGAGTCAACACCGGGGAGCTGTTTTTT	CANEDRVNTGELFF
NA	TRBV7-9	many	TRBJ1-1	TGTGCCAGCAGTCCCCTGAGGACTGAAGCTTTCTTT	CASSPLRTEAFF
TRBD2	TRBV7-6	few	TRBJ2-2	TGTGCCAGCAGCCCCCTTAGCGGGGGGGCTCGGACCGGGGAGCTGTTTTTT	CASSPLSGGARTGELFF
NA	TRBV27	NA	TRBJ1-2	TGTGCCAGCAGTCGGGACTCGACGGGTGGCTACACCTTC	CASSRDSTGGYTF
TRBD2	TRBV12-3/TRBV12-4	NA	TRBJ2-1	TGTGCCAGCAGATCCGAGGGAGGGTACGGTAATGAGCAGTTCTTC	CASRSEGGYGNEQFF
TRBD2	TRBV7-6	NA	TRBJ2-3	TGTGCCAGCAGCTTGACTAGCGGGGGGGCTCGGGGCACAGATACGCAGTATTTT	CASSLTSGGARGTDTQYF
TRBD2	TRBV7-6	many	TRBJ2-1	TGTGCCAGCAGCTTATTTCGCGGGAGCTCCTACAATGAGCAGTTCTTC	CASSLFRGSSYNEQFF
TRBD2	TRBV6-4	NA	TRBJ2-1	TGTGCCAGCAGTGACTCGCCGCTAGCGGCGCCATACAATGAGCAGTTCTTC	CASSDSPLAAPYNEQFF
NA	TRBV2	NA	TRBJ1-2	TGTGCCAGCCTTCAGGGTAACTATGGCTACACCTTC	CASLQGNYGYTF
TRBD1	TRBV7-6	NA	TRBJ2-3	TGTGCCAGCAGCTTATCCGACAGGGCCACAGATACGCAGTATTTT	CASSLSDRATDTQYF
NA	TRBV7-9	many	TRBJ2-1	TGTGCCAGCAGCTTAGCGGGTAGTCGTGGTAATGAGCAGTTCTTC	CASSLAGSRGNEQFF
NA	TRBV19	NA	TRBJ1-1	TGTGCCAGTAGTATCGCGGATAAGAACACTGAAGCTTTCTTT	CASSIADKNTEAFF
NA	TRBV14	NA	TRBJ2-7	TGTGCCAGCATTCCACGGATTCAAATTTACGAGCAGTACTTC	CASIPRIQIYEQYF
NA	TRBV7-9	NA	TRBJ1-1	TGTGCCAGCAGCTTCTTAGGTCAGGGAGTTTTCTTT	CASSFLGQGVFF